The rows below give T cell receptor beta chains drawn from one sample of a study of CD8+CD57+ T cells in acquired aplastic anemia. Each CDR3 protein is one row after TCRdb ran MiXCR on the reads. The sample lists about 260,000 distinct CDR3 sequences; less than 85% were seen once. Material: sorted CD4+, CD8+, or CD8+CD57+ T cells (not recorded which) from PBMCs. The receptors were sampled from a human donor with aplastic anemia. CDR3s include the opening cysteine and the closing phenylalanine or tryptophan.

>TRBV7-3|TRBJ1-1
CASRLELTGDTEAFF
>TRBV2|TRBJ2-6
CASSDAGSYGPNVGTF
>TRBV19|TRBJ2-1
CASSLTSGSRDEQFF
>TRBV25-1|TRBJ1-1
CASSNTGYRAEAFF
>TRBV13|TRBJ2-1
CASSEQRSGGSDEQFF
>TRBV27|TRBJ1-6
CASSYRGDSPLHF
>TRBV7-2|TRBJ2-1
CASSLQRSGGTDEQFF
>TRBV5-6|TRBJ1-5
CASSLAWGYNQPQHF
>TRBV5-1|TRBJ2-1
CASANRDRTYNEQFF
>TRBV9|TRBJ2-6
CASSLAGSNGENVLTF
>TRBV2|TRBJ1-1
CASGDGGGANTDFCF
>TRBV7-8|TRBJ1-1
CASSLDRPNQPQHFF
>TRBV5-1|TRBJ1-2
CASSQETGDLGGYTF
>TRBV7-3|-
CATSRDRKGGNLQFF
>TRBV9|TRBJ1-1
CASSLAHSNQPQPFF
>TRBV11-1|TRBJ2-3
CASSLGSASTDTQYF